This record looks at one T cell receptor (beta chain) sequence and its context. This clonotype was seen many times. Its recognized antigen is unknown. No much larger clonotype is one base removed from it; base qualities were not supplied. This sample was included in a study of T cell repertoires in cytomegalovirus infection (dated by TCRdb to about 2019). For the study in its entirety: Alongside well-studied HLA-B-restricted epitopes, the peptide stimulations were aimed at recently identified HLA-C-restricted CMV epitopes, whose presentation resists viral immunomodulation. Because public TCR beta signatures pointed to carriage of CMV infection together with the matching HLA type, the HLA type of each donor mattered for the analysis.

What the work shows at the level of the full study, not this receptor alone: In both this cohort and an independent approximately 350-donor cohort, the cumulative frequency of public TCR beta family members distinguished carriers of CMV infection plus the relevant HLA type. The ex vivo response was dominated by HLA-C-restricted CMV-specific TCR beta clonotypes, which also provided the single most frequent clonotype in two of eight donors.

TCRdb lists the instrument as Illumina HiSeq 1500. The public reads were reanalyzed by TCRdb: fastp trimming at Q25, MiXCR alignment, in-frame beta chains only. Identical CDR3 proteins give one entry, which carries the most common genes and DNA. The sample table records about 890,000 distinct CDR3 sequences; about a third of these occur just once. The ten largest clones add up to 10% to 15% of the sample. CDR1 SGHTA and CDR2 FQGNSA were looked up in the germline V gene. Measured from the cysteine to the phenylalanine, the CDR3 is 16 residues long. Just the 48-base CDR3 DNA is kept, in frame starting at base 1. Trimming accounts for 3 bases at V and 2 bases at J, while the number of junction bases matched to no gene is 5. The sample's treatment or condition label, decoded: in vitro stimulation with specific CMV peptide epitopes to enrich CMV-specific T cells.

The sample in question was cultured CD8+ T cells from PBMCs, obtained from culture after CMV antigen stimulation. The rearrangement combines TRBV7-2 with TRBJ2-2, with 8 bases in between that match TRBD2. The TCR originated in a human donor in good health (CMV status not recorded). Some clones in this sample may be carry-over from other donors' samples. The sequenced DNA is TGTGCCAGCAGCTTCCAGCGGGGGTTTAACACCGGGGAGCTGTTTTTT. This sequence encodes CASSFQRGFNTGELFF.